This T cell receptor beta chain was captured by sequencing in a study of T-cell memory formation after mild COVID-19. Study at large: TCR clusters largely stayed donor specific. Study outcomes and limitations: Second-wave clones reaching peak frequency on day 37 lacked confirmed SARS-CoV-2 specificity.

With constant-segment primers, 5'RACE yielded cDNA libraries of TCR alpha and TCR beta that carried sample barcodes and UMIs. TCRdb processed the 5' RACE reads anew with MiXCR; each CDR3 protein has one entry. The sample carries more than 85,000 distinct CDR3 sequences, over 8.5% recorded once. This clonotype appeared many times. Its target is not known. Germline CDR1 SGHRS, CDR2 YFSETQ. V lost 1 base and J lost 5, with 9 bases in between. CDR3 length: 13 amino acids. The V and J genes are TRBV5-1 and TRBJ1-1; the D is unclear. Sequenced: PBMCs or a T cell subset sorted from them (not recorded which). This TCR derives from a man younger than 35 who had mild COVID-19 (a few samples of this study predate the infection). Cell type and time point are not known. The chain's CDR3 is CASSLSGATEAFF. CDR3 sequence (DNA): TGCGCCAGCAGCTTGTCGGGTGCGACTGAAGCTTTCTTT.